This T cell receptor beta chain was sequenced in a study of T cell clonotyping in hematopoietic cell transplantation. Points on this clone: The antigen is unknown.

Clones were sequenced by immunoSEQ multiplex PCR, and TCRdb holds only the in-frame ones, with some missing. Here the sample spans approximately 30,000 clones, approximately 82% being singletons. Between the trimmed V and J ends, which lost 7 bases and 4 bases, there was a span of 11 bases. Germline-derived CDR1 and CDR2 are SEHNR and FQNEAQ (reference sequence). CDR3 length: 13 amino acids. Time point here: recipient sample about 28 days before transplant, after cytoreduction. Findings and limits, study-wide: At the given depth, recipient repertoires were over 95% de novo clonotypes. Pathologically expanded recipient clonotypes increased progressively from day 30 to day 180 as diversity fell. Graft donor and pretransplant recipient Inverse Simpson Index values predicted broader posttransplant TCR diversity.

The chain recombines TRBV7-9 with TRBJ1-5; D might be TRBD1 (5 bases). This TCR derives from a man in his forties with acute myeloid leukemia. Some clones in this sample may be carry-over from other donors' samples. The sequencing used peripheral blood mononuclear cells, collected before stem cell transplant. The CDR3 DNA reads as TGTGCCAGCACCTCCGGGGGGAATCAGCCCCAGCATTTT. Its protein is CASTSGGNQPQHF.